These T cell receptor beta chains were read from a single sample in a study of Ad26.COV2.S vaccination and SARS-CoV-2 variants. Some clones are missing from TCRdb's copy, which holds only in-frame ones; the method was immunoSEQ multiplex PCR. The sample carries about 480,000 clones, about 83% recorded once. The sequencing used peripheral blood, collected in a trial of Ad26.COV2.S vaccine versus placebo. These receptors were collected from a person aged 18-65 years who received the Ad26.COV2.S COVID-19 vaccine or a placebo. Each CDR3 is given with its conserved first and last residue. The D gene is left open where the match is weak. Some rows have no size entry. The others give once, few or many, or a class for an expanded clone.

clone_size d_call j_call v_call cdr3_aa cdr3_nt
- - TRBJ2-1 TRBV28 CASSRGSSYNEQFF TGTGCCAGCAGTCGCGGGTCCTCCTACAATGAGCAGTTCTTC
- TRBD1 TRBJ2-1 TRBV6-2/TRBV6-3 CASSDRGRNYNEQFF TGTGCCAGCAGTGACAGGGGGCGAAATTACAATGAGCAGTTCTTC
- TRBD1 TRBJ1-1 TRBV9 CASSAGQGGTEAFF TGTGCCAGCAGCGCGGGACAGGGGGGCACTGAAGCTTTCTTT
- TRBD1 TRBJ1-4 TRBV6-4 CARGQGRRSNEKLFF TGTGCCAGAGGACAGGGGAGGAGGTCTAATGAAAAACTGTTTTTT
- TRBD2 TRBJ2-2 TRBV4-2 CASSQVQGGLGTGELFF TGTGCCAGCAGCCAAGTGCAGGGAGGGCTTGGGACCGGGGAGCTGTTTTTT
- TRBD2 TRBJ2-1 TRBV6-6 CASHNRPGLASNEQFF TGTGCCAGCCATAACCGCCCGGGACTAGCGAGCAATGAGCAGTTCTTC
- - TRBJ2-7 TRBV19 CASSWGRNYEQYF TGTGCCAGTAGTTGGGGCAGAAACTACGAGCAGTACTTC
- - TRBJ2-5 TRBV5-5 CASSPPWETQYF TGTGCCAGCAGTCCGCCATGGGAGACCCAGTACTTC
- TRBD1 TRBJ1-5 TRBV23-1 CASSHPDRGGYPQHF TGCGCCAGCAGTCATCCCGACAGGGGAGGGTATCCCCAGCATTTT
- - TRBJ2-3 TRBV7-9 CASSPEWDPTDTQYF TGTGCCAGCAGCCCCGAATGGGACCCCACAGATACGCAGTATTTT
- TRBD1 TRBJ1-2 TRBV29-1 CSVEQGVDYGYTF TGCAGCGTTGAACAGGGGGTGGACTATGGCTACACCTTC
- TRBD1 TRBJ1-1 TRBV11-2 CASSLGGGFGEAFF TGTGCCAGCAGCTTAGGAGGGGGCTTCGGTGAAGCTTTCTTT
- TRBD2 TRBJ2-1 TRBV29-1 CSGTSGSNEQFF TGCAGCGGGACTAGCGGGAGTAATGAGCAGTTCTTC
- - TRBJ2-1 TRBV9 CASSLRDVYNEQFF TGTGCCAGCAGCCTCCGGGACGTCTACAATGAGCAGTTCTTC
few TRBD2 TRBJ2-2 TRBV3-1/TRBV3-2 CASSQSPGLAAGELFF TGTGCCAGCAGCCAGAGTCCGGGACTAGCGGCCGGGGAGCTGTTTTTT
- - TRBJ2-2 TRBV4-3 CASSRSLRAGELFF TGCGCCAGCAGCCGGTCCCTTCGGGCGGGGGAGCTGTTTTTT
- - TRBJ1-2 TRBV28 CASTLTRFGGYTF TGTGCCAGCACACTAACTCGATTTGGGGGCTACACCTTC
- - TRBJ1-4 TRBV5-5 CASSLGGEKLFF TGTGCCAGCAGCTTGGGGGGTGAAAAACTGTTTTTT
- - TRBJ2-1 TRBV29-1 CSARDTSLGQFF TGCAGCGCTCGGGACACCTCCTTGGGGCAGTTCTTC
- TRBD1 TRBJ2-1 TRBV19 CASRMAGTGNYNEQFF TGTGCCAGTAGAATGGCCGGGACAGGGAACTACAATGAGCAGTTCTTC
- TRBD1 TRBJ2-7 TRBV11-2 CASSPGTGGDEQYF TGTGCCAGCAGCCCCGGGACAGGGGGCGACGAGCAGTACTTC
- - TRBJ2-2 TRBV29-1 CSVETGGGGELFF TGCAGCGTTGAGACCGGGGGTGGCGGGGAGCTGTTTTTT
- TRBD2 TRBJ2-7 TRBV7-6 CASSPLAGERHEQYF TGTGCCAGCAGCCCCCTAGCGGGAGAACGCCACGAGCAGTACTTC
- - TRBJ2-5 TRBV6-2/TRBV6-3 CASSYWGGRETQYF TGTGCCAGCAGTTATTGGGGGGGCCGAGAGACCCAGTACTTC
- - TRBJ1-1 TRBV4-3 CASSRSTENTEAFF TGCGCCAGCAGCCGGTCGACAGAAAACACTGAAGCTTTCTTT
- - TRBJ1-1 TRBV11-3 CASSPDARTELNTEAFF TGTGCCAGCAGCCCGGACGCCCGGACAGAACTGAACACTGAAGCTTTCTTT
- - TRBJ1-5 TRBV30 CAWSGGGDQPQHF TGTGCCTGGAGTGGGGGCGGGGATCAGCCCCAGCATTTT
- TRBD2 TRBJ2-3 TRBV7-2 CASSSLAGSTDTQYF TGTGCCAGCAGCAGCCTAGCGGGGAGCACAGATACGCAGTATTTT
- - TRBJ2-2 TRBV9 CASSLRGANTGELFF TGTGCCAGCAGCCTAAGGGGGGCGAACACCGGGGAGCTGTTTTTT
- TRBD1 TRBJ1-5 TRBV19 CASRTDRGLNQPQHF TGTGCCAGTAGAACCGACAGGGGGCTCAATCAGCCCCAGCATTTT
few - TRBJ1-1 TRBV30 CAWSSGNTEAFF TGTGCCTGGAGTTCAGGGAACACTGAAGCTTTCTTT
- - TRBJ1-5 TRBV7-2 CASSVARLQPQHF TGTGCCAGCAGCGTGGCGAGATTACAGCCCCAGCATTTT
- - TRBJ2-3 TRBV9 CASSVGGDWGRDTQYF TGTGCCAGCAGCGTAGGAGGGGACTGGGGGAGAGATACGCAGTATTTT
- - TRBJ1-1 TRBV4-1 CASSQLTRDITEAFF TGCGCCAGCAGCCAACTAACCCGGGACATAACTGAAGCTTTCTTT
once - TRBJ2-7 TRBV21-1 CASSKTSTPAGDEQYF TGTGCCAGCAGCAAAACTTCGACTCCAGCTGGGGACGAGCAGTACTTC
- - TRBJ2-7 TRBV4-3 CASSQVSRDEQYF TGCGCCAGCAGCCAAGTATCCCGTGACGAGCAGTACTTC
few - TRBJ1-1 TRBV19 CASAPKEWVRNTEAFF TGTGCCAGTGCGCCGAAGGAATGGGTCCGGAACACTGAAGCTTTCTTT
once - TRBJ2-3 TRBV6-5 CASSDRRSGTQYF TGTGCCAGCAGCGACAGGCGGAGCGGTACGCAGTATTTT
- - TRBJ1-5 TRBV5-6 CASSLDAAQGPQHF TGTGCCAGCAGCTTGGATGCGGCCCAGGGGCCCCAGCATTTT
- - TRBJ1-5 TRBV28 CASRKRQVLQPQHF TGTGCCAGCAGGAAGAGACAGGTACTTCAGCCCCAGCATTTT
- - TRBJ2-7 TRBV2 CASRGPIYEQYF TGTGCCAGCAGGGGACCCATCTACGAGCAGTACTTC
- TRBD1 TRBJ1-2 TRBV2 CASRGRTGFF TGTGCCAGCAGGGGGAGGACAGGCTTCTTC
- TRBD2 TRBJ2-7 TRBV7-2 CASSLSGRGAYEQYF TGTGCCAGCAGCCTAAGCGGGAGGGGCGCCTACGAGCAGTACTTC
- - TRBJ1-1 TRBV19 CASSGLAGVGEAFF TGTGCCAGTAGTGGGCTGGCAGGGGTGGGTGAAGCTTTCTTT